This T cell receptor beta chain was recovered during a study of T cells in Graves' hyperthyroidism and ophthalmopathy. Ten or more counts support this clonotype. The length of the CDR3 is 16 residues. V trimming: 5 bases; J trimming: 3 bases; junction bases outside the gene matches: 12. Germline V gives CDR1 MDHEN, CDR2 SYDVKM. Amplified regions were TCR beta CDR3 sequences from RNA transcripts. RT-PCR in the first round (using the HTBI primer set) targeted the TCR CDR3. A single record per CDR3 protein comes from TCRdb applying MiXCR to the multiplex PCR reads. The sample carries roughly 250,000 distinct CDR3 sequences, around 17% recorded once.

The TCR was taken from a woman aged 18-30 years with Graves' ophthalmopathy. Sequencing was carried out using blood. The chain combines TRBV28 with TRBJ2-7, with TRBD1 matching 8 bases. CDR3 coding DNA: TGTGCCAGCAGTCTACTACGGGCAGGGGGCGACTACGAGCAGTACTTC. Its protein is CASSLLRAGGDYEQYF.